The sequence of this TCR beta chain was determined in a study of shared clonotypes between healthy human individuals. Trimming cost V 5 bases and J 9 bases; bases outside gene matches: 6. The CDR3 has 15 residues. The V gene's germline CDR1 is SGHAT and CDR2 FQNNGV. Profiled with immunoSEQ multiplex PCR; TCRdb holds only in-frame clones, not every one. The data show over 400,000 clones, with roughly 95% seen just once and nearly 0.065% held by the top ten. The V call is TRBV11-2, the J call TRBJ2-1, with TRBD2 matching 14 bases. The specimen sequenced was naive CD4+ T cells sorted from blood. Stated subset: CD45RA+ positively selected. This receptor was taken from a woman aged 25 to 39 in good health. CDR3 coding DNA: TGTGCCAGCAGCCGGGGACTAGCGGGAGAGTTTGAGCAGTTCTTC. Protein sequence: CASSRGLAGEFEQFF.